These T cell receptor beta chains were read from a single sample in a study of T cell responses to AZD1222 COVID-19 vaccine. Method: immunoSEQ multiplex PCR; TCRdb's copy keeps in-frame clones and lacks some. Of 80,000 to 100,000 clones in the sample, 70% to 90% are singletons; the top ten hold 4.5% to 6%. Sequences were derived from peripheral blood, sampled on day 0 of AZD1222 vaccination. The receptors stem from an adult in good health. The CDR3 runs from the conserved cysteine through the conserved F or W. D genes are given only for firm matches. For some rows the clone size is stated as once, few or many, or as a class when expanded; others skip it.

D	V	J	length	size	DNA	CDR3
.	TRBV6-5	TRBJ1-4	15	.	TGTGCCAGCAGTCGGGACCCCACCGGTGGAGAAAAACTGTTTTTT	CASSRDPTGGEKLFF
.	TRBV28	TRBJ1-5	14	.	TGTGCCGCTGCGAATTTCAATAGCAATCAGCCCCAGCATTTT	CAAANFNSNQPQHF
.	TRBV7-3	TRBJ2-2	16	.	TGTGCCAGCAGCTTGCGCCACGAAACTAGTTCCGGGGAGCTGTTTTTT	CASSLRHETSSGELFF
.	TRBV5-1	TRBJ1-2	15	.	TGCGCCAGCAGCTTGTACGCGACATTGCCGGATGGCTACACCTTC	CASSLYATLPDGYTF
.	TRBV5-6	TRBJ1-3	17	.	TGTGCCAGCAGCTTGGATCAGGGCCCGTGGAGGGGAAACACCATATATTTT	CASSLDQGPWRGNTIYF
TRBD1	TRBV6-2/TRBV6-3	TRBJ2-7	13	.	TGTGCCAGCAGTTCAGACAGGGGATACGAGCAGTACTTC	CASSSDRGYEQYF
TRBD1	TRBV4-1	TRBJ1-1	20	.	TGCGCCAGCAGCCAAGATAGTACAGGGGGAAGAGTTTTAGATAACACTGAAGCTTTCTTT	CASSQDSTGGRVLDNTEAFF
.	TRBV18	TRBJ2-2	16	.	TGTGCCAGCTCGACCGGGGTACTGGGAAACACCGGGGAGCTGTTTTTT	CASSTGVLGNTGELFF
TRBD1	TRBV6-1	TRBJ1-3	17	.	TGTGCCAGCAGTGAGAGACAGGGTCGAGTCCTTGGCAACACCATATATTTT	CASSERQGRVLGNTIYF
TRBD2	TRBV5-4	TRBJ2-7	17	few	TGTGCCAGCAGCTTTCGATCCGGACTAGCGGGGTCCTACGAGCAGTACTTC	CASSFRSGLAGSYEQYF
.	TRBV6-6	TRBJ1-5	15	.	TGTGCCAGCACACTGGGGGGGGCCGGCAATCAGCCCCAGCATTTT	CASTLGGAGNQPQHF
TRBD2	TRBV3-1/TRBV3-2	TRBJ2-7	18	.	TGTGCCAGCAGCCAAGGGGGGGTAACCGGGACTAGCGGATACGAGCAGTACTTC	CASSQGGVTGTSGYEQYF
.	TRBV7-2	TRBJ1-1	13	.	TGTGCCAGCAGCTTAATCGGGAAGGCTGAAGCTTTCTTT	CASSLIGKAEAFF
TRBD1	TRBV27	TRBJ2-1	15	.	TGTGCCAGCACCCCCGCCCCGGGACAGGGGTCTGAGCAGTTCTTC	CASTPAPGQGSEQFF
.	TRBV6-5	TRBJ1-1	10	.	TGTGCCAGTGGACAGCAAGAAGCTTTCTTT	CASGQQEAFF
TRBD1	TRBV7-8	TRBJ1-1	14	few	TGTGCCAGCAGCGGTCGGAGGGGGCAAACTGAAGCTTTCTTT	CASSGRRGQTEAFF
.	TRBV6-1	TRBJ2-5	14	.	TGTGCCAGCAGTGAGATCTCTAAGGAGGGGACCCAGTACTTC	CASSEISKEGTQYF
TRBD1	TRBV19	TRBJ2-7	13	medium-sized	TGTGCCAGTAGTCCTGGACAGGACTACGAGCAGTACTTC	CASSPGQDYEQYF
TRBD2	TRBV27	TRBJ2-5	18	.	TGTGCCAGCAGTTTATCGACTGGTGCGGGAGGGCCCCAAGAGACCCAGTACTTC	CASSLSTGAGGPQETQYF
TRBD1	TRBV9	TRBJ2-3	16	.	TGTGCCAGCAGCGCACCAACAGGGGTTCGGACAGATACGCAGTATTTT	CASSAPTGVRTDTQYF